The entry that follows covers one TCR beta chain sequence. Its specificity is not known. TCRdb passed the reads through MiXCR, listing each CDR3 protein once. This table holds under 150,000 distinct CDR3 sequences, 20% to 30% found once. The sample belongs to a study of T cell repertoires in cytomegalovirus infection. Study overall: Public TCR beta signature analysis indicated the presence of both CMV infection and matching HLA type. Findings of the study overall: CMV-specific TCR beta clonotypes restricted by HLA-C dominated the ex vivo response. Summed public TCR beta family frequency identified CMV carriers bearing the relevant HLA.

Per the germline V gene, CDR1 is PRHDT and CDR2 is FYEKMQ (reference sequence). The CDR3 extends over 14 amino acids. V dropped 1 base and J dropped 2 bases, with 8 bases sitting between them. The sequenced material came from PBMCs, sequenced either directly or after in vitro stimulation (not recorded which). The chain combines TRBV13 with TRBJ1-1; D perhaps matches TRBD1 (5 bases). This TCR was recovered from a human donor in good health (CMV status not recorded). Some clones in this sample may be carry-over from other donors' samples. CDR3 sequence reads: CASSLEGENTEAFF. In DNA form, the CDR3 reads TGTGCCAGCAGCTTAGAAGGGGAAAACACTGAAGCTTTCTTT.